This T cell receptor beta chain derives from a study of cytomegalovirus exposure and HLA in healthy donors. Broader study findings: Most of the CMV-associated TCR beta chains (in a later analysis) appeared to be HLA-restricted. Rare TCR sequences dominated, though some public TCRs recurred in many donors.

The CDR3 has 12 residues. The germline gives CDR1 SQVTM, CDR2 ANQGSEA. V lost 6 bases and J lost 4, with 12 bases in between. The PCR employed 60 Vbeta primers together with 13 Jbeta primers. Sequenced by immunoSEQ multiplex PCR; TCRdb stores in-frame clones only, minus some. In the table there are more than 55,000 clones, around 80% of which are singletons. On this clone itself: Its target is unknown.

The chain combines TRBV29-1 with TRBJ2-5; the D gene is possibly TRBD2 (6 bases). Specimen: PBMCs. This clonotype originated in a woman between 40 and 50 years old in good health and CMV-seronegative. The CDR3 here is CSVNWEVETQYF. DNA of the CDR3: TGCAGCGTGAACTGGGAGGTAGAGACCCAGTACTTC.